This is a list of T cell receptor beta chains from one sample in a study of blood T cells in healthy people across ages. Each CDR3 protein is one row after TCRdb ran MiXCR on the 5' RACE reads. In the table there are about 630,000 distinct CDR3 sequences, 21% of which are singletons. Material: blood. The source is a man between 65 and 79 years old in good health. Both conserved end residues are part of each CDR3. Fields, in order: V gene, CDR3 protein.

>TRBV6-5
CASSYAILAGGPNQETQYF
>TRBV3-1
CASSQQRQGSPLHF
>TRBV11-3
CASSPRLAGLNTGELFF
>TRBV2
CASSEGTATQYF
>TRBV7-2
CASSLTSGIADTQYF
>TRBV20-1
CSARKPSGTTADTQYF
>TRBV2
CASSERGTPSTGELFF
>TRBV7-2
CASSTIPSGSLPTDTQYF
>TRBV12-3/TRBV12-4
CASSLGSSTGYTF
>TRBV5-1
CASSLWELTYEQYF
>TRBV7-7
CASSARTSGINTGELFF
>TRBV29-1
CSVDPAGERELTDTQYF
>TRBV12-3/TRBV12-4
CASSPDRTGSNEKLSF
>TRBV29-1
CSAGTEAFF
>TRBV24-1
CATSDGTSGNEQFF
>TRBV5-1
CASSFGGDETQYF
>TRBV7-3
CASSPYGAGANVLTF
>TRBV28
CASSFVGPYEQYF
>TRBV6-5
CASSSVAGRGGEQFF
>TRBV12-3/TRBV12-4
CASSLGAGGLAKNIQYF
>TRBV19
CASSIGGPSTDTQYF
>TRBV7-8
CASSFRDGNEKLFF
>TRBV6-2/TRBV6-3
CASSRVSSYEQYF
>TRBV15
CATSKTASTDTQYF
>TRBV3-1
CASSHAVEQFF
>TRBV2
CASSDLEMGQGKNIQYF
>TRBV15
CATSRDLPSYEQYF
>TRBV18
CASSPPMKIEAFF
>TRBV11-2
CASSLMREQETQYF
>TRBV5-1
CASSLTGSGGYTF
>TRBV15
CATSRDSPYEQYF
>TRBV20-1
CSALKGTGNNEQFF
>TRBV2
CASSGGDLGPSTDTQYF
>TRBV7-7
CASSLDVSGEQYF
>TRBV20-1
CSARGTSGSGSDTQYF
>TRBV6-6
CASSYLFGYEQYF
>TRBV19
CASSNVVTSNYGYTF
>TRBV2
CASRGQGGEQFF
>TRBV5-1
CASSFTGQETQYF
>TRBV27
CASSLGKSSGNTIYF
>TRBV4-1
CASTWREGEKLFF
>TRBV4-3
CASSLGYTAHETQYF
>TRBV12-3/TRBV12-4
CASSPGQGFYSPLHF
>TRBV18
CASSSGTGYAEAFF
>TRBV29-1
CSVTDGEETQYF
>TRBV2
CASSGTGDGYTF
>TRBV6-2/TRBV6-3
CASSYSIQNTGELFF
>TRBV30
CAWSVARATEAFF